The entry below gives a single TCR beta chain sequence along with its context. The antigen this receptor binds is unknown. No base quality information exists; no much larger clone differs at one position. TCR CDR3 regions were amplified from genomic DNA by multiplex PCR using the deep immunoSEQ assay. Extracted genomic DNA from each cell subset was spread evenly across all wells of several immunoSEQ 96-well plates, with each plate serving as a replicate. For sorted subsets, roughly 200 ng of genomic DNA, equivalent to some 30,000 T cell genomes, went into each replicate PCR. Purified libraries were quantified with a Qubit 3.0 fluorometer, sized on a Bioanalyzer 2100, and re-quantified with the KAPA Library Quantification kit. Every immunoSEQ 96-well plate was sequenced on a dedicated single-read 150-cycle Illumina NextSeq 550 flow cell. The paper's processing steps were these. Because the immunoSEQ output held only junctional sequences and lacked quality scores, the filtering could not match the filtering applied to full-length reads. To assign V/J genes and CDR3, sequences were annotated against IMGT germline references using PyIR, a Python wrapper for IgBLAST v1.9. Reads were removed for weak V/J assignments (E-value above 1e-6), missing CDR3, stop codons, out-of-frame junctions, or ambiguous translated residues. V3J clonotypes were defined by identical inferred V gene, J gene, and CDR3 amino acid sequence. The percentage overlap between two repertoires was calculated by dividing the number of shared unique clonotypes by the size of the smaller repertoire. Repertoire richness was assessed with RTK rarefaction, the Chao1 estimator, and Recon v2.1 estimates of unobserved clonotypes. Generation probabilities for all TCRbeta clonotypes obtained by the gDNA method from a handful of donors were computed using OLGA. In its TCRdb copy, this immuneACCESS table keeps in-frame sequences only and misses some clones. Where compared with another copy, unresolved V genes explain less than half of these, and the others have no known cause. V, J and clone size derive from that table, while D and trimming were established from the DNA sequence. Here the sample has under 550,000 clones; 90% to 96% occur a single time. The ten largest clones take up less than 0.06% of the sample.

This entry belongs to a study of shared clonotypes between healthy human individuals (dated by TCRdb to the early 2020s). In terms of the full investigation: A few men and a couple of women, aged 18 to 49 years, made up the cohort. For each donor, CD4 naive and CD4 memory were each run on three plates, CD8 naive on two plates, and CD8 memory on one plate. The study deeply sequenced blood TCR repertoires of about five healthy adults to estimate repertoire size and the extent of clonotype sharing between individuals. To increase sequencing depth and limit assay-specific biases, different laboratories used diverse techniques to prepare libraries and sequence TCR repertoires. Between about 0.94 and 8.9 billion PBMCs per donor were obtained by leukapheresis.

What the study reported, not specific to this receptor: Across a few donors, 4.5% to 6.5% of naive CD4, around 3.5% of naive CD8, about 2% of memory CD4, and approximately 0.4% of memory CD8 clonotypes were shared. Pairwise subsampling indicated that sequencing depth was expected to affect the degree of clonotype sharing among donors. The genetic and exposure-history diversity represented was limited by the small number of donors. Even with the large sequencing depth, rarefaction of the sorted-subset datasets indicated that sequencing was incomplete. Estimated clonotype richness was generally larger for naive than for memory subsets. Sampling was restricted to blood, and TCR repertoires in tissues likely differ from the TCR repertoires found in blood. Clonotypes shared by all four sorted-subset donors showed higher generation probabilities than non-shared clonotypes.

CDR1 SEHNR and CDR2 FQNEAQ are derived from the germline V gene (reference sequence). Including cysteine and phenylalanine, the CDR3 has 13 amino acids. The CDR3 DNA has 39 bases and is translated from base 1. The V end loses 4 bases and the J end loses 2 bases, and a stretch of 9 bases separates them. The donors were healthy, HIV-negative adults with no recently reported acute infections or vaccinations. Every donor was a Caucasian adult residing in Nashville, Tennessee, USA. CD4+ T cells were enriched by magnetic negative selection; naive cells were then positively selected on CD45RA, and the negative fraction formed the memory subset. Blood was collected by leukapheresis, and PBMCs were isolated by Ficoll-Histopaque density gradient centrifugation and then cryopreserved in liquid nitrogen vapor phase. Purity and quantity of every magnetically sorted T cell population were checked by analytical flow cytometry. Genomic DNA was isolated from each sorted fraction and quantified by UV absorbance on a Nanodrop 2000c.

The sample consisted of naive CD4+ T cells sorted from blood. Read against the paper, the sample's cell subset or site label means: CD45RA+ positively selected. This sequence was found in a woman aged 25 to 39 in good health. The chain links TRBV7-9 with TRBJ2-7, with no D gene named confidently. For the CDR3, the sequence is CASSSITTYEQYF. The nucleotides are TGTGCCAGCAGCTCGATCACTACCTACGAGCAGTACTTC.